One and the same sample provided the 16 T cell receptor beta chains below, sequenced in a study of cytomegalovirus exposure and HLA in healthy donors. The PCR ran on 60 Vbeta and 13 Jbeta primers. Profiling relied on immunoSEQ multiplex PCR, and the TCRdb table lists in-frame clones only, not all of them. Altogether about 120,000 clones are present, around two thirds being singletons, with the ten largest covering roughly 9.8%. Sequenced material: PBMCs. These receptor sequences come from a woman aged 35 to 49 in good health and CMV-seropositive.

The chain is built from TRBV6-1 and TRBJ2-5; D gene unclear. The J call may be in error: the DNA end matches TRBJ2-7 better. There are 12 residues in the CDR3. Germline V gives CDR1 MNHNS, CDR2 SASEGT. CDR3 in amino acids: CASSGLSYEQYF. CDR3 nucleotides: TGTGCCAGCAGTGGGTTATCCTACGAGCAGTACTTC.

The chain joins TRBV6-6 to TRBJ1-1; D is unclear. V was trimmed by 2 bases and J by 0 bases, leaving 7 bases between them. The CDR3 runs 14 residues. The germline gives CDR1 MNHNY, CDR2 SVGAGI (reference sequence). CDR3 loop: CASSYLSLNTEAFF. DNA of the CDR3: TGTGCCAGCAGTTACCTATCGTTGAACACTGAAGCTTTCTTT.

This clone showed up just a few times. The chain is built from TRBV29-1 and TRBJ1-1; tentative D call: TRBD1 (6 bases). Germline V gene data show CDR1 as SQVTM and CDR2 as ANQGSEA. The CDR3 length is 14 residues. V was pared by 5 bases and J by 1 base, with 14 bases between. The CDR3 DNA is TGCAGCGTTATGCACGGACAGCCGAACACTGAAGCTTTCTTT. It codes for CSVMHGQPNTEAFF.

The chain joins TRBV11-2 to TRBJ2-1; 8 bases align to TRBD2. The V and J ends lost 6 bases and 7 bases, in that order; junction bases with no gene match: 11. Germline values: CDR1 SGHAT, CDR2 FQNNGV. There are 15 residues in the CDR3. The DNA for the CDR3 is TGTGCCAGCAGAGCCCCCGGGACTAGTGGGAATGAGCAGTTCTTC. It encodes CASRAPGTSGNEQFF.

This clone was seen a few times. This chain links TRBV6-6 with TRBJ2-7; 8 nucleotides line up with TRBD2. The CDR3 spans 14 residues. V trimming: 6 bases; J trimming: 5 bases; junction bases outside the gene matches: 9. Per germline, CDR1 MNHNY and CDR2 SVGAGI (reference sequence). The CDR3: CASSAPGGFHEQYF. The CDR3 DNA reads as TGTGCCAGCAGCGCTCCGGGAGGGTTCCACGAGCAGTACTTC.

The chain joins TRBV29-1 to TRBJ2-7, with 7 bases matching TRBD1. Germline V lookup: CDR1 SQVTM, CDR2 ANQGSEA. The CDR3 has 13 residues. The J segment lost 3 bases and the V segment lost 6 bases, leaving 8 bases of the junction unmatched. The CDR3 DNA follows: TGCAGCGTCCAGACAGGGTTGGACTACGAGCAGTACTTC. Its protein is CSVQTGLDYEQYF.

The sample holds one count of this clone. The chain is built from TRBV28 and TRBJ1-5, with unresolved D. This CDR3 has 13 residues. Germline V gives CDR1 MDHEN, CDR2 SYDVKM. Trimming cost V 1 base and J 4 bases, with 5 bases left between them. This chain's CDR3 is CASSLYLNQPQHF. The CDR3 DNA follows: TGTGCCAGCAGTTTATACTTGAATCAGCCCCAGCATTTT.

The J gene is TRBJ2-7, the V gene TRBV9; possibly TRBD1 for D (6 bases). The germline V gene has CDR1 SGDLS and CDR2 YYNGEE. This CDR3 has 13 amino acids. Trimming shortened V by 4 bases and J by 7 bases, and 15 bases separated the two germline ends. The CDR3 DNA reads TGTGCCAGCAGCACAGGGATCCTACGAGAGCAGTACTTC. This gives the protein CASSTGILREQYF.

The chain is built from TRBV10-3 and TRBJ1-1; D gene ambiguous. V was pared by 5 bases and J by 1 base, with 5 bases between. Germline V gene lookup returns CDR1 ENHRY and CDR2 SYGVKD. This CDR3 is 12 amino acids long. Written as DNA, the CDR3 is TGTGCCATCAGTTTCAAGAACACTGAAGCTTTCTTT. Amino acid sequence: CAISFKNTEAFF.

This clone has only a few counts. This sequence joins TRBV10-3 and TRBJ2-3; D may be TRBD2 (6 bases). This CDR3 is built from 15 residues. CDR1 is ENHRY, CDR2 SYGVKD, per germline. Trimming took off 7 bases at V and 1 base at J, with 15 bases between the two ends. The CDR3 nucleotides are TGTGCCATCAATTACGGGGGAGGCCGCACAGATACGCAGTATTTT. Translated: CAINYGGGRTDTQYF.

The CDR3 is CASSPGLAVDEQFF. DNA for the CDR3: TGTGCCAGCAGCCCGGGACTAGCCGTCGATGAGCAGTTCTTC. The chain uses TRBV7-2 and TRBJ2-1, with 9 bases fitting TRBD2. The V and J ends lost 5 bases and 8 bases, in that order; junction bases with no gene match: 7. The CDR3 spans 14 residues. Germline assignment: CDR1 SGHTA and CDR2 FQGNSA. The full variable domain, in which reference TRBV7-2 and TRBJ2-1 provide the parts outside the CDR3, is GAGVSQSPSNKVTEKGKDVELRCDPISGHTALYWYRQSLGQGLEFLIYFQGNSAPDKSGLPSDRFSAERTGGSVSTLTIQRTQQEDSAVYLCASSPGLAVDEQFFGPGTRLTVL.

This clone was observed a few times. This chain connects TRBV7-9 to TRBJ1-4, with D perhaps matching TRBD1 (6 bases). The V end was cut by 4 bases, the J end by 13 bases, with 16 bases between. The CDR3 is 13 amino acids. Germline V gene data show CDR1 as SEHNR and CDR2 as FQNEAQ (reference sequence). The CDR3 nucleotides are TGTGCCAGCAGCTCAACAGGGAATCAGGGACTGTTTTTT. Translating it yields CASSSTGNQGLFF.

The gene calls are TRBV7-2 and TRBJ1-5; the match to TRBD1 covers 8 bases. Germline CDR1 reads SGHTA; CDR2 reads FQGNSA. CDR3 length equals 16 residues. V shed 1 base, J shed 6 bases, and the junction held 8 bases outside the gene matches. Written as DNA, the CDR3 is TGTGCCAGCAGCTTAGGAGGCCAGGGGGCAGGTCAGCCCCAGCATTTT. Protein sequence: CASSLGGQGAGQPQHF.

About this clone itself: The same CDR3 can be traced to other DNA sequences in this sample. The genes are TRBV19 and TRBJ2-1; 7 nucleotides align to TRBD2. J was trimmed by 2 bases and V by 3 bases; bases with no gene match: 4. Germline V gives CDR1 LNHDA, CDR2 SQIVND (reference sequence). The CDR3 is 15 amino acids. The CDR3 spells CASSIVGGPYNEQFF. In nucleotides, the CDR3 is TGTGCCAGTAGTATCGTGGGAGGGCCCTACAATGAGCAGTTCTTC.

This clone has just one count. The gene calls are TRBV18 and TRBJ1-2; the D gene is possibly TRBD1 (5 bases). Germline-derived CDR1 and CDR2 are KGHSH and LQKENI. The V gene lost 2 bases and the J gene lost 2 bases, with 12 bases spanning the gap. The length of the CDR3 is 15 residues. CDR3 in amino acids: CASSPTPGSNYGYTF. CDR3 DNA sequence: TGTGCCAGCTCACCAACGCCAGGGTCCAACTATGGCTACACCTTC.

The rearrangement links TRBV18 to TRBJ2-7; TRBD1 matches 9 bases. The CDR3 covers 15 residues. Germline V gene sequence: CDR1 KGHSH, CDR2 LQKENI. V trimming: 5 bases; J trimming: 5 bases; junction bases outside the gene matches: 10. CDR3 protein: CASSFTGGANDEQYF. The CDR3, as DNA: TGTGCCAGCTCATTTACAGGGGGCGCGAACGACGAGCAGTACTTC.